This T cell receptor beta chain is drawn from a study of regulatory T cells in long-lasting Graves disease. Study-wide findings and caveats: Favored usage of TRBV28, TRBJ1-2 and TRBJ2-5 was recorded in persistent disease.

As concerns this clonotype: The antigen is undetermined.

Libraries of TCR beta came from iRepertoire HTBI primers plus Arm-PCR of CDR3 regions. In TCRdb, the multiplex PCR reads were re-called with MiXCR into one record per CDR3 protein. The sample holds 420,000 or so distinct CDR3 sequences, 15% to 20% seen once. Time point in this sample: newly diagnosed GD, antithyroid drugs for less than 3 months. RNA from PBMCs was the source of the TCR library. Patients came through an endocrinology department, and that department was in Xi'an, China. Per the germline V gene, CDR1 is MDHEN and CDR2 is SYDVKM. The CDR3 loop spans 15 amino acids. Trimming cost V 7 bases and J 6 bases, with 21 bases left between them. The same specimen was also included in a second study, on T cells in Graves' hyperthyroidism and ophthalmopathy. From that report: The patients, who ranged from 18 to 65 in age, presented with newly diagnosed hyperthyroidism lasting under 2 months. Diagnoses were established using clinical symptoms, serum thyroxine and TRAb, thyroid ultrasound and orbital computed tomography.

The sample in question was peripheral blood mononuclear cells (PBMCs), obtained at new diagnosis, from a patient treated with antithyroid drugs. This rearrangement joins TRBV28 to TRBJ1-2; D gene unclear. The sequence came from a woman under 30 with Graves disease. Written as DNA, the CDR3 is TGTGCCAGCATGGAGAGTGGTGGCGGGAACCATGGCTACACCTTC. Its protein is CASMESGGGNHGYTF.